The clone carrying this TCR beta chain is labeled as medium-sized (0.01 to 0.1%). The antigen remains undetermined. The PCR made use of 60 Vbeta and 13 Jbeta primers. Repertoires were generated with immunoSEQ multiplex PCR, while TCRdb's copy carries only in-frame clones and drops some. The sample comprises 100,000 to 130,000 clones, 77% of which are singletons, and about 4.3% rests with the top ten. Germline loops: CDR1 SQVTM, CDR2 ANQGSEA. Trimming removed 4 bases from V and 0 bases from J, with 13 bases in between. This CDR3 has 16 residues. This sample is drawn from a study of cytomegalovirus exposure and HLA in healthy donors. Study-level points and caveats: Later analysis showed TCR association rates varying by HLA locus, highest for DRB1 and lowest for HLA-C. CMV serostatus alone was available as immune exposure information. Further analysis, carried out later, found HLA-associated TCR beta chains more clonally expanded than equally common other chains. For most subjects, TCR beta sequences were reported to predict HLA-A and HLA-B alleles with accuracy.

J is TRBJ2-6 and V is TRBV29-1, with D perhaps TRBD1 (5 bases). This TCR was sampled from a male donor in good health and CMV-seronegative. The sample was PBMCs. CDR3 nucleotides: TGCAGCGTTGTCACAGGCGAGCTCTCTGGGGCCAACGTCCTGACTTTC. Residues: CSVVTGELSGANVLTF.